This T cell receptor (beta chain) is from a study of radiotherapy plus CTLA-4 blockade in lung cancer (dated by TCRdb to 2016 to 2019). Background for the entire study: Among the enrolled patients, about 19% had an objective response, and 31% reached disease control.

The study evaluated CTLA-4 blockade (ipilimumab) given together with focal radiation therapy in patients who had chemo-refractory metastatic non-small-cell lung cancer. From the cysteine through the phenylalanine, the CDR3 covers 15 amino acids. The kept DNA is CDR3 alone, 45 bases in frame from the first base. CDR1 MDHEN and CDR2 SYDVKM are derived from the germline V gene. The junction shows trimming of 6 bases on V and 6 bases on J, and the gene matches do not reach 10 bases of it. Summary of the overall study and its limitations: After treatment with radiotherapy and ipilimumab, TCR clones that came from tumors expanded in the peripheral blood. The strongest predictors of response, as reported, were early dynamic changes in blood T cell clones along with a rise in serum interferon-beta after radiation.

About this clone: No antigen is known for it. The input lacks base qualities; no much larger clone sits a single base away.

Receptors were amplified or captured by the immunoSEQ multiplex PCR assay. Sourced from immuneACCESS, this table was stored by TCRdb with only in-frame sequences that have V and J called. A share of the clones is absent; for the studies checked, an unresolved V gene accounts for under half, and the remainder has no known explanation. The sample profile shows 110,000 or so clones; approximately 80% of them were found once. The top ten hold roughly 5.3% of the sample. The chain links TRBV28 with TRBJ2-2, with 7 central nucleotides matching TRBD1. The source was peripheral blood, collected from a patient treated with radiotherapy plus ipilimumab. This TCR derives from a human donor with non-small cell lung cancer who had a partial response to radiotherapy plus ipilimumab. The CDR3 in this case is CASRIEQGFSGELFF. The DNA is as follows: TGTGCCAGCAGAATAGAACAGGGGTTCTCCGGGGAGCTGTTTTTT.